This T cell receptor beta chain was sequenced during a study of blood T cells in healthy people across ages (dated by TCRdb to the mid-2010s). About the full investigation: In model experiments, template switching captured roughly one uniquely barcoded TCR beta cDNA molecule for every two T cells. Age-related changes in TCR beta repertoire diversity were measured in the study by deep sequencing normalized with unique cDNA molecular identifiers. The donors were divided into four age groups: young (average around 16 years), middle-aged (about 40), aged (about 60) and long-lived (around 87). Donors of different ages were randomly distributed across sequencing lanes to avoid experimental bias. For two donors (one aged 18 to 29 and one aged 80 or older), the study analyzed two additional independent replicas of 1 million unique cDNA reads from the same blood draw.

Points the paper makes about the study in general: Observed TCR beta diversity per million T cells fell roughly linearly with age, and a significant reduction was already apparent by age roughly 41. Because profiling used bulk unsorted PBMCs, naive and antigen-experienced compartments could not be compared conclusively. Donor CMV infection status was unknown, potentially confounding age-related changes in expanded clonotypes. Estimates of total diversity based on one million sequenced T cells were considered lower bounds and underestimates. The long-lived group showed more naive CD4+ T cells, fewer expanded clones and increased TCR diversity than the aged group, suggesting age selection. The percentage of naive T cells measured by flow cytometry correlated strongly with observed TCR beta diversity.

Library generation was performed with 5' RACE. Reads for this sample came from an Illumina HiSeq 2500. A second PCR of roughly 6 to 11 cycles was run with a J-beta primer mix and a sample-barcoded 5' primer. Each TCR beta cDNA molecule received a unique molecular identifier from a template-switch 5' adaptor carrying 12 random nucleotides. Each sample yielded at least 2.5 million CDR3-containing paired-end reads. First-strand cDNA was synthesized from all RNA with the Mint cDNA synthesis kit, primed by a TRBC-specific oligonucleotide. After uracil-DNA glycosylase treatment, a first 18-cycle PCR used universal primers M1SS and BC2_uni_R on all cDNA. In the source study's methods: Normalization of each sample was performed by random selection of 1 million high-quality reads, each carrying a distinct molecular identifier. Reads sharing molecular identifiers were discarded rather than binned into consensus sequences. MiTCR, with a Q25 quality threshold and the strictest error-elimination algorithm, was used for CDR3 identification, clonotype clustering and error correction. Lower-bound total TCR beta diversity was estimated with a nonparametric unseen species model using Euler transformation. Using fastp at Q25 and MiXCR, TCRdb reprocessed the public reads and kept productive beta chains. Merged by CDR3 protein, the rows form single entries marked with the most common genes and DNA. The V and J calls and clone size come from TCRdb's table, not from the authors' own analysis. The sample table lists hundreds of thousands of distinct CDR3 sequences, about a fifth of them with a count of one. The ten most abundant clones make up approximately 20% of the sample.

The donors were about 40 Caucasian individuals from Russia, aged roughly 6 to 100 years, who were systemically healthy. Each donor gave around 9.5 milliliters of peripheral blood, collected into EDTA-treated Vacutainer tubes. Ficoll-Paque density-gradient centrifugation was used to isolate PBMCs, with at least 6 million per sample. Trizol reagent was used to extract total RNA from the PBMCs, yielding at least 5 micrograms per sample. The percentages of naive CD45RAhigh/CD27high T cells were determined by flow cytometry on a PBMC aliquot from every donor. Trimming costs V 2 bases and J 5 bases, and their ends lie 9 bases apart. Sequences SGHNT (CDR1) and YENEEA (CDR2) are obtained from the germline V gene. From its cysteine to its phenylalanine, the CDR3 spans 13 amino acids. The retained sequence is limited to the CDR3, 39 bases, with the frame set at the first base. As for this clonotype: Its antigen is still unknown. No quality values exist for individual bases; no much larger clone is one base distant.

The chain is made from TRBV11-3 and TRBJ1-1; the D gene remains uncertain. The specimen was blood. The receptor was isolated from a man in his sixties or seventies in good health. The CDR3 has the sequence CASSLTQATEAFF. The DNA sequence is TGTGCCAGCAGCTTAACGCAGGCGACTGAAGCTTTCTTT.